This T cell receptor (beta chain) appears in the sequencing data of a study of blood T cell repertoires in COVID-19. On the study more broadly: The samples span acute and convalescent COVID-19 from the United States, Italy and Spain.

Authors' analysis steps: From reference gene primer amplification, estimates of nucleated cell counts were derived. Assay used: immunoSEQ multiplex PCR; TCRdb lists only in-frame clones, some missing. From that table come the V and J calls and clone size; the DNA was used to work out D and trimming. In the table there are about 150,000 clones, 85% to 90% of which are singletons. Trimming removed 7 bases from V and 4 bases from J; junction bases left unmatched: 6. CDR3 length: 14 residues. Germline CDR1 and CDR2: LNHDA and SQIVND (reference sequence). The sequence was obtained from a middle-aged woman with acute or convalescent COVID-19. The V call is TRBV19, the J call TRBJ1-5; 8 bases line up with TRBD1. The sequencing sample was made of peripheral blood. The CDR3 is CASKGDRSNQPQHF. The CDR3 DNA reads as TGTGCCAGTAAGGGGGACAGGAGTAATCAGCCCCAGCATTTT.